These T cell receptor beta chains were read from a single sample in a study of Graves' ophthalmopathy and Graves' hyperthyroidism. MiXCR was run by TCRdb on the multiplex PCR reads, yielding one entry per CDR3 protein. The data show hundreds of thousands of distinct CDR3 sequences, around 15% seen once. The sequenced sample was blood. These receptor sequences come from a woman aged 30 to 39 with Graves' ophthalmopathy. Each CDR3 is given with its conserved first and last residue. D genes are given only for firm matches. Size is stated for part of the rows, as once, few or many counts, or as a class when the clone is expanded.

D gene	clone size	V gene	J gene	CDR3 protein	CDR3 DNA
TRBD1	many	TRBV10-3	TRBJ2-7	CAIRGGQGFRQYF	TGTGCCATCAGGGGAGGACAGGGGTTCAGGCAGTACTTC
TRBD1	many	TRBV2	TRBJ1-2	CASSVPGQGTSYGYTF	TGTGCCAGCAGCGTCCCGGGACAGGGGACGAGCTATGGCTACACCTTC
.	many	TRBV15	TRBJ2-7	CATSSRPTYEQYF	TGTGCCACCAGCAGTCGGCCTACCTACGAGCAGTACTTC
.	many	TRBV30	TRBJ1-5	CAWSRSENQPQHF	TGTGCCTGGAGTCGTAGTGAGAATCAGCCCCAGCATTTT
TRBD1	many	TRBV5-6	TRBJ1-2	CASAQHRGSGGYTF	TGTGCCAGCGCGCAACACAGGGGTTCGGGCGGCTACACCTTC
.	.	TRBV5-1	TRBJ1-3	CASSLDRRTSGNTIYF	TGCGCCAGCAGCTTGGATCGGAGAACCTCTGGAAACACCATATATTTT
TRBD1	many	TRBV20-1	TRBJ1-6	CSASGQGVSSPLHF	TGCAGTGCTAGCGGACAGGGAGTAAGTTCACCCCTCCACTTT
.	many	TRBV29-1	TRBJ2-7	CSVEDVRGGEQYF	TGCAGCGTTGAAGATGTTCGTGGCGGCGAGCAGTACTTC
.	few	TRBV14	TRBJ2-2	CASSQDLYSEVPGELFF	TGTGCCAGCAGCCAAGACCTTTACAGCGAGGTTCCCGGGGAGCTGTTTTTT
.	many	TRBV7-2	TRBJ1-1	CASSSRGSSTEAFF	TGTGCCAGCAGCTCAAGGGGCTCTAGCACTGAAGCTTTCTTT
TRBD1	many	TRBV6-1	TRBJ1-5	CASSQTTGTNQPQHF	TGTGCCAGCAGCCAGACGACAGGGACTAATCAGCCCCAGCATTTT
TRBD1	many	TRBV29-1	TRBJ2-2	CSVARTGVSGELFF	TGCAGCGTTGCGAGGACAGGGGTGTCCGGGGAGCTGTTTTTT
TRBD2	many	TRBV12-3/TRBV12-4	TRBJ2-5	CASSLRGAGVGETQYF	TGTGCCAGCAGTTTAAGAGGAGCGGGAGTTGGAGAGACCCAGTACTTC
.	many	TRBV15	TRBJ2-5	CATSRGVQQETQYF	TGTGCCACCAGCAGAGGGGTCCAACAAGAGACCCAGTACTTC
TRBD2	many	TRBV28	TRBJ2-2	CASSSPSTSGGSFPGELFF	TGTGCCAGCAGCTCTCCCTCGACTAGCGGGGGGTCCTTTCCCGGGGAGCTGTTTTTT
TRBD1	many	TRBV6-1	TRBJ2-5	CASRTDRATFQETQYF	TGTGCCAGCAGAACCGACAGGGCCACATTTCAAGAGACCCAGTACTTC
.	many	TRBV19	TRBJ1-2	CASSRSNPGSNYGYTF	TGTGCCAGTTCCAGATCCAACCCGGGTTCTAACTATGGCTACACCTTC
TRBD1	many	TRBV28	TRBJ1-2	CASSVKPGQGPFGYTF	TGTGCCAGCAGTGTTAAGCCGGGACAGGGGCCGTTTGGCTACACCTTC
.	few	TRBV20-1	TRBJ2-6	CSARNFRDSGANVLTF	TGCAGTGCTCGAAACTTCAGGGACTCTGGGGCCAACGTCCTGACTTTC
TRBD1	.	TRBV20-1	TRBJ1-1	CSASRLGQGNTEAFF	TGCAGTGCTAGTCGTTTGGGACAGGGGAACACTGAAGCTTTCTTT
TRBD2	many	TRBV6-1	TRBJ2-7	CASSEAPSGSSYEQYF	TGTGCCAGCAGTGAAGCGCCTAGCGGGAGCTCCTACGAGCAGTACTTC
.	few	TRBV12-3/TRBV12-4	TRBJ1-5	CASSFYRGTGDQPQHF	TGTGCCAGCAGTTTCTATCGCGGGACGGGGGATCAGCCCCAGCATTTT
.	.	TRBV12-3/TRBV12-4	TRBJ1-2	CASSLGGGEKSYGYTF	TGTGCCAGCAGTTTAGGGGGTGGGGAGAAAAGCTATGGCTACACCTTC
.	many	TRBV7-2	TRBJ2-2	CASSLVPEAGELFF	TGTGCCAGCAGCTTAGTCCCGGAGGCCGGGGAGCTGTTTTTT
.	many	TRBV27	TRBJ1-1	CASSLGFTGTEAFF	TGTGCCAGCAGTTTAGGTTTTACGGGGACTGAAGCTTTCTTT
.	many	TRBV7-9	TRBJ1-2	CASSLVGGDYGYTF	TGTGCCAGCAGCTTAGTAGGAGGAGACTATGGCTACACCTTC
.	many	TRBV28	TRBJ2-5	CASSLQENQETQYF	TGTGCCAGCAGTTTACAGGAAAACCAAGAGACCCAGTACTTC
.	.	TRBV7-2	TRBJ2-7	CASSLEAARGYEQYF	TGTGCCAGCAGCCTCGAAGCCGCTAGAGGCTACGAGCAGTACTTC
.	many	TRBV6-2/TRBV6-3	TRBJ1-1	CASSYSTIFTEAFF	TGTGCCAGCAGTTACTCGACCATATTCACTGAAGCTTTCTTT
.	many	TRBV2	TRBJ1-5	CASSEANRDQPQHF	TGTGCCAGCAGTGAAGCGAACCGGGATCAGCCCCAGCATTTT
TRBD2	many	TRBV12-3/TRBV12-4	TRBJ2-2	CASSRTSGNTGELFF	TGTGCCAGCTCTAGGACTAGCGGGAACACCGGGGAGCTGTTTTTT
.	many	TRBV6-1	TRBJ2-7	CASSTRTPPYEQYF	TGTGCCAGCAGTACAAGGACTCCCCCCTACGAGCAGTACTTC
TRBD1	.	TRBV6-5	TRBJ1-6	CASSGQGYSPLHF	TGTGCCAGCAGCGGACAGGGCTATTCACCCCTCCACTTT
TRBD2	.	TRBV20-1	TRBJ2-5	CSASLTLAGVWQETQYF	TGCAGTGCCTCTCTGACCCTAGCGGGAGTATGGCAAGAGACCCAGTACTTC
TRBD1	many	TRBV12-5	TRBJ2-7	CASGQLGTASDYEQYF	TGTGCTAGTGGTCAGTTAGGGACAGCCAGTGACTACGAGCAGTACTTC
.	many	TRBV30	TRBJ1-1	CAWSVGSGWSTEAFF	TGTGCCTGGAGTGTCGGTTCAGGGTGGAGCACTGAAGCTTTCTTT
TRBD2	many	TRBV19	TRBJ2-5	CASSPLTSGETQYF	TGTGCCAGTAGCCCACTGACTAGCGGGGAGACCCAGTACTTC
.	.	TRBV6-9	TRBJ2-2	CASAPQEHGELFF	TGTGCCAGCGCCCCACAGGAACACGGGGAGCTGTTTTTT
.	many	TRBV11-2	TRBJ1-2	CASSLFQGSRARYGYTF	TGTGCCAGCAGCTTATTCCAGGGGTCCCGTGCCCGATATGGCTACACCTTC
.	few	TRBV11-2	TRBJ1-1	CASSLGWGATEAFF	TGTGCCAGCAGCTTAGGTTGGGGGGCCACTGAAGCTTTCTTT
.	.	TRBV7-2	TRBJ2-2	CASSLGHLRGPGELFF	TGTGCCAGCAGCTTAGGGCACCTTCGGGGTCCCGGGGAGCTGTTTTTT
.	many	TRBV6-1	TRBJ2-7	CASSPTPGGAYEQYF	TGTGCCAGCAGTCCGACCCCCGGGGGAGCCTACGAGCAGTACTTC
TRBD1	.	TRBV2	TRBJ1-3	CASRPTGAGNTIYF	TGTGCCAGCAGGCCGACAGGGGCTGGAAACACCATATATTTT
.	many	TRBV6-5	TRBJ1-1	CASSINSGAEAFF	TGTGCCAGCAGTATAAACTCGGGCGCTGAAGCTTTCTTT
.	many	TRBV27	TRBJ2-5	CAKRTWGAQETQYF	TGTGCAAAAAGGACATGGGGCGCGCAAGAGACCCAGTACTTC
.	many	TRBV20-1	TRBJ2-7	CSATSGIYSYEQYF	TGCAGTGCCACTTCCGGGATTTACTCCTACGAGCAGTACTTC